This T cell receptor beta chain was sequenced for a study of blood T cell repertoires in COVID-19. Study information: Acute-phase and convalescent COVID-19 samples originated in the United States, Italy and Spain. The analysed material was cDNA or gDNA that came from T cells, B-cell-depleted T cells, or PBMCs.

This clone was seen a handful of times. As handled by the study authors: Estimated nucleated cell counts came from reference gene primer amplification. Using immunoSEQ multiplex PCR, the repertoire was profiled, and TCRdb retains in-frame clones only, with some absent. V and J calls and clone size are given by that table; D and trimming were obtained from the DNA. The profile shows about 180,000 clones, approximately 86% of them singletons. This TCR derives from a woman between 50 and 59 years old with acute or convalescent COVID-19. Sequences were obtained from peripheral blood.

This chain's CDR3 is CASSSWGTGENYGYTF. The CDR3 DNA sequence: TGTGCCAGCAGTTCGTGGGGGACAGGCGAGAACTATGGCTACACCTTC. The chain carries TRBV27 and TRBJ1-2, with 8 bases lining up with TRBD1. With V trimmed by 4 bases and J by 2 bases, 9 bases remained unmatched. The CDR3 covers 16 residues. Germline V CDR1 and CDR2: MNHEY, SMNVEV (reference sequence).